The sample holds many counts of the clone carrying this T cell receptor beta chain. Its specificity is not known. Template material for amplifying TCR beta CDR3 regions consisted of RNA transcripts. First-round RT-PCR of the TCR CDR3 relied on the HTBI primer set. TCRdb redid the calling of the multiplex PCR reads with MiXCR, one entry per CDR3 protein. The table records around 190,000 distinct CDR3 sequences, approximately 16% of them present only once. Losses at the gene ends were 2 bases for V and 0 bases for J; bases not matched to a gene: 3. Looked up from germline, CDR1 is SGHVS and CDR2 is FQNEAQ. The CDR3 sequence is 16 residues long. This sample was taken from a study of T cells in Graves' hyperthyroidism and ophthalmopathy. Among the patients, aged 18 to 65, hyperthyroidism was newly diagnosed and had lasted under 2 months. Notes on the study in general: A 13 V-J signature model discriminated ophthalmopathy versus stable hyperthyroidism. Model output signaled ophthalmopathy a median approximately 6 months ahead of onset.

This clonotype originated in a woman aged 50 to 60 with Graves' hyperthyroidism. The chain links TRBV7-8 to TRBJ2-3, with TRBD2 matching over 9 bases. Material: blood. The CDR3 nucleotides read TGTGCCAGCAGCTTAAGAGCGGGAGGTAGCACAGATACGCAGTATTTT. It yields the protein CASSLRAGGSTDTQYF.